The source of this TCR beta chain is a study of cytomegalovirus exposure and HLA in healthy donors. Broader study findings: Cytomegalovirus-associated TCR beta chains were listed, numbering more than 150. Among TCR sequences, most were rare, though some public TCRs appeared in many donors. Under in vitro conditions, a few CMV-associated chains were confirmed as specific for CMV antigens.

The PCR used 60 Vbeta and 13 Jbeta primers. Authors' processing steps: In a later analysis, some 11 million of 83 million or so unique beta chains occurred in at least two donors. Sequenced by immunoSEQ multiplex PCR; TCRdb stores in-frame clones only, minus some. V and J calls and clone size are given by that table; D and trimming were obtained from the DNA. Of 140,000 to 150,000 clones in the sample, approximately 78% are singletons; the top ten hold around 2.9%. This clone was observed a few times. What it recognizes is unknown. Specimen: PBMCs. This TCR was recovered from a female donor in good health and CMV-seronegative.

The CDR3 is CASSEVIGGGGGYTF. DNA for the CDR3: TGTGCCAGCAGTGAAGTGATTGGAGGGGGCGGCGGCTACACCTTC. The rearrangement joins TRBV6-1 to TRBJ1-2; 7 nucleotides agree with TRBD1. Germline V gives CDR1 MNHNS, CDR2 SASEGT. V lost 1 base, J lost 8 bases, and 10 bases stayed unmatched. The CDR3 loop spans 15 amino acids.